The clone carrying this T cell receptor beta chain was counted many times. Its antigen is currently unknown. Time point here: newly diagnosed GD, antithyroid drugs for less than 3 months. RNA from PBMCs was the source of the TCR library. A peripheral blood sample, 7 to 9.5 milliliters in volume, was drawn into EDTA tubes. The source of the sample is a study of regulatory T cells in long-lasting Graves disease. Study results and caveats: Having only a small sample size may have limited accuracy. Patients with persistent disease showed a bias toward TRBV28, TRBJ1-2 and TRBJ2-5.

The CDR3 totals 14 residues. Germline assignment: CDR1 MNHEY and CDR2 SVGAGI. Trimming left V 0 bases short and J 1 base short, with 6 bases between. Investigators prepared the TCR beta libraries by applying iRepertoire HTBI primers and Arm-PCR of CDR3 regions. TCRdb itself ran the multiplex PCR reads through MiXCR, one entry per CDR3 protein. The data contain about 540,000 distinct CDR3 sequences, roughly 14% of them singletons. A further study also used this sample, focusing on T cells in Graves' hyperthyroidism and ophthalmopathy. As reported in that work: First-round RT-PCR with HTBI primers amplified the TCR CDR3 region.

The receptor was derived from a man aged 30 to 39 with Graves disease. V is TRBV6-5 and J is TRBJ1-1, with D unresolved. The sample consisted of peripheral blood mononuclear cells (PBMCs), taken at new diagnosis, from a patient treated with antithyroid drugs. CDR3 sequence: CASSYSPGNTEAFF. CDR3 nucleotides: TGTGCCAGCAGTTACTCCCCGGGGAACACTGAAGCTTTCTTT.